The clone carrying this T cell receptor beta chain has only a few counts. Its target is not known. This CDR3 comprises 17 residues. V was clipped by 5 bases and J by 8 bases; unmatched bases: 12. Germline values: CDR1 SGHVS, CDR2 FQNEAQ. The time point: cycle 4 day 1 (C4D1), after more than five weeks of nivolumab. Each patient relapsed following autologous stem cell transplantation, and prior brentuximab vedotin exposure differed. This specimen comes from a study of PD-1 blockade in classical Hodgkin lymphoma. Clones were read by immunoSEQ multiplex PCR, and TCRdb kept only the in-frame ones, dropping some. The data hold tens of thousands of clones, with around 76% observed a single time. Points from the study as a whole: Exclusion covered patients beginning nivolumab under 1 year post-ASCT.

This chain joins TRBV7-8 and TRBJ1-4; 12 nucleotides line up with TRBD1. The starting material was peripheral blood mononuclear cells (PBMCs), obtained before the fourth cycle of nivolumab. The clonotype comes from a human donor with classical Hodgkin lymphoma. This CDR3 reads CASSPRVGQGAGEKLFF. The CDR3 DNA follows: TGTGCCAGCAGCCCCCGAGTGGGACAGGGGGCAGGAGAAAAACTGTTTTTT. The whole variable domain, filled in from reference TRBV7-8 and TRBJ1-4, reads GAGVSQSPRYKVAKRGQDVALRCDPISGHVSLFWYQQALGQGPEFLTYFQNEAQLDKSGLPSDRFFAERPEGSVSTLKIQRTQQEDSAVYLCASSPRVGQGAGEKLFFGSGTQLSVL.